These 23 T cell receptor beta chains share one sample of origin, sequenced in a study of cytomegalovirus exposure and HLA in healthy donors. PCR primers comprised 60 Vbeta and 13 Jbeta primers. Some clones are missing from TCRdb's copy, which holds only in-frame ones; the method was immunoSEQ multiplex PCR. The sample consists of about 130,000 clones, around 75% of them appearing once. The sequenced sample consisted of PBMCs. Receptor source: a woman aged 50 to 60 in good health and CMV-seronegative.

This clone has a single count. The V and J genes are TRBV18 and TRBJ2-7, with 10 bases aligning to TRBD1. Germline CDR1 KGHSH, CDR2 LQKENI. The CDR3 covers 15 residues. With V trimmed by 2 bases and J by 4 bases, 5 bases remained unmatched. CDR3 nucleotides: TGTGCCAGCTCACCATCGGGGACAGGGGATTACGAGCAGTACTTC. Its protein is CASSPSGTGDYEQYF.

The CDR3 DNA reads TGTGCCAGCAGTGCTAGCCGGGCCTCGTACAATGAGCAGTTCTTC. Its translation: CASSASRASYNEQFF. This chain links TRBV7-9 with TRBJ2-1, with D perhaps TRBD2 (5 bases). Germline V gene lookup returns CDR1 SEHNR and CDR2 FQNEAQ (reference sequence). This CDR3 is built from 15 residues. The V end lost 6 bases, the J end lost 4 bases, and 16 bases lay between the germline ends.

This clone was detected only a few times. The rearrangement joins TRBV4-3 to TRBJ1-3, with TRBD1 matching over 8 bases. CDR1 and CDR2 (germline): LGHNA, YSLEER. This CDR3 has 16 residues. The J segment lost 2 bases and the V segment lost 2 bases, leaving 5 bases of the junction unmatched. CDR3: CASSQTGQGAGNTIYF. For the CDR3, the DNA is TGCGCCAGCAGCCAAACTGGACAGGGTGCTGGAAACACCATATATTTT.

The rearrangement links TRBV5-4 to TRBJ1-1, with D possibly being TRBD1 (5 bases). Germline CDR1 reads SGHNT; CDR2 reads YYREEE (reference sequence). Trimming shortened V by 0 bases and J by 1 base, and 7 bases separated the two germline ends. This CDR3 has 14 residues. The DNA of the CDR3 is TGTGCCAGCAGCTTGGCAGGGCCGAACACTGAAGCTTTCTTT. Its protein product is CASSLAGPNTEAFF.

The rearrangement links TRBV7-3 to TRBJ2-1; 8 bases are shared with TRBD1. J gave up 7 bases and V 4 bases, and 6 bases lay outside the gene matches. Germline assignment: CDR1 SGHTA and CDR2 FQGTGA. The CDR3 runs 14 residues. CDR3 residues: CASSYATGENEQFF. CDR3 nucleotide sequence: TGTGCCAGCAGCTACGCGACAGGGGAAAATGAGCAGTTCTTC.

The chain couples TRBV30 to TRBJ2-1; D call uncertain. The germline V gene encodes CDR1 GTSNPN and CDR2 SVGIG (reference sequence). V was trimmed by 0 bases and J by 2 bases, leaving 2 bases between them. The CDR3 spans 12 residues. CDR3 amino acids: CAWSVTYNEQFF. The CDR3 DNA reads TGTGCCTGGAGTGTTACCTACAATGAGCAGTTCTTC.

The rearrangement joins TRBV6-5 to TRBJ1-2; D unclear. This CDR3 region has 14 residues. V lost 0 bases and J 7 bases, leaving 12 bases between the germline ends. Germline V gene sequence: CDR1 MNHEY, CDR2 SVGAGI. DNA for the CDR3: TGTGCCAGCAGTTACTCGCGGGAGTTACCTGGCTACACCTTC. Translating gives CASSYSRELPGYTF.

This chain joins TRBV21-1 and TRBJ2-1; the table's TRBD1 call for D was not verified on the DNA. TRBV21-1 is termed a pseudogene. The CDR3 runs 18 residues. The CDR3 DNA reads TGTGCCAGCAGCAAAAGGACAGGGGGCCTGAGCTCCTACAATGAGCAGTTCTTC. Protein sequence: CASSKRTGGLSSYNEQFF.

The V gene is TRBV29-1, the J gene TRBJ2-2; 9 bases agree with TRBD2. Germline V lookup: CDR1 SQVTM, CDR2 ANQGSEA. The CDR3 contains 16 residues. The V and J ends lost 2 bases and 0 bases, in that order; junction bases with no gene match: 4. CDR3 bases: TGCAGCGTTGAAAGGGCGGGAGGGGCGAACACCGGGGAGCTGTTTTTT. This codes for CSVERAGGANTGELFF.

V usage is TRBV13 and J usage is TRBJ2-2, with 7 bases identical to TRBD2. Trimming took 4 bases from V and 6 from J; bases not matched to a gene: 2. The CDR3 sequence is 13 residues long. In germline, CDR1 is PRHDT, CDR2 FYEKMQ (reference sequence). CDR3 in DNA: TGTGCCAGCAGCTCCACTAGCGCCGGGGAGCTGTTTTTT. Translating gives CASSSTSAGELFF.

The chain carries TRBV6-5 and TRBJ2-5; 7 bases match TRBD1. The DNA end lines up better with TRBJ2-7; the J call may be wrong. Per the germline V gene, CDR1 is MNHEY and CDR2 is SVGAGI. CDR3 size: 14 residues. The CDR3 region has the DNA TGTGCCAGCAGTTACTCGACAGGGATCTACGAGCAGTACTTC. This gives the protein CASSYSTGIYEQYF.

The rearrangement uses TRBV19 and TRBJ2-6; perhaps TRBD1 as D (6 bases). CDR1 LNHDA and CDR2 SQIVND come from the germline V gene (reference sequence). This CDR3 contains 16 residues. Deletions cut 10 bases from V and 0 bases from J, with 16 bases between. This chain's CDR3 is CATTGTRNSGANVLTF. The CDR3 region has the DNA TGTGCCACCACCGGGACACGGAACTCTGGGGCCAACGTCCTGACTTTC.

The CDR3 is CASSPLVTGGVAYEQYF. Written as DNA, the CDR3 is TGTGCCAGCAGCCCCCTGGTAACGGGAGGAGTAGCCTACGAGCAGTACTTC. V and J are TRBV7-2 and TRBJ2-7; the match to TRBD2 covers 7 bases. Germline V lookup: CDR1 SGHTA, CDR2 FQGNSA. There are 17 residues in the CDR3. V was clipped by 5 bases and J by 2 bases; unmatched bases: 15.

The chain carries TRBV25-1 and TRBJ1-4; 7 nucleotides agree with TRBD1. V lost 1 base to trimming and J lost 4 bases; unmatched junction nucleotides: 6. This CDR3 is built from 16 residues. From germline, CDR1 is MGHDK and CDR2 SYGVNS. CDR3 protein: CASSESGTVVNEKLFF. CDR3 in DNA: TGTGCCAGCAGTGAATCAGGGACAGTCGTTAATGAAAAACTGTTTTTT.

This clone was recorded only once. The chain's CDR3 is CAWSRNGGYGYTF. Written as DNA, the CDR3 is TGTGCCTGGAGTCGAAACGGGGGCTATGGCTACACCTTC. The V and J genes are TRBV30 and TRBJ1-2, with a weak D call TRBD1 (5 bases). There are 13 residues in the CDR3. V lost 2 bases and J 4 bases, leaving 11 bases between the germline ends. Germline values: CDR1 GTSNPN, CDR2 SVGIG (reference sequence).

For this clone: One junction end disagrees with the germline gene, perhaps due to a read error. The rearrangement uses TRBV7-2 and TRBJ2-7; D call uncertain. Germline CDR1 is SGHTA and CDR2 is FQGNSA. This CDR3 is built from 12 residues. The chain's CDR3 is CAGSFLSYEQYF. The CDR3 DNA reads TGTGCCGGCAGCTTTTTGAGTTACGAGCAGTACTTC.

V is TRBV28 and J is TRBJ1-2; D perhaps matches TRBD1 (6 bases). This CDR3 is 13 amino acids long. Germline values: CDR1 MDHEN, CDR2 SYDVKM. The V end lost 5 bases, the J end lost 8 bases, and 15 bases lay between the germline ends. The CDR3: CASSKTGTQGYTF. CDR3 DNA: TGTGCCAGCAGTAAAACCGGGACACAGGGCTACACCTTC.

The chain combines TRBV9 with TRBJ2-3; 7 bases agree with TRBD2. Germline V lookup: CDR1 SGDLS, CDR2 YYNGEE. V shed 2 bases, J shed 4 bases, and the junction held 4 bases outside the gene matches. This CDR3 spans 14 amino acids. This CDR3 is CASSVRLASDTQYF. The DNA of the CDR3 is TGTGCCAGCAGCGTCAGACTAGCTTCAGATACGCAGTATTTT.

The table lists this clone with a few counts. CDR3 amino acids: CASKAGVWNQPQHF. As DNA, the CDR3 is TGTGCCAGTAAGGCAGGGGTCTGGAATCAGCCCCAGCATTTT. This chain connects TRBV19 to TRBJ1-5, with D tentatively TRBD1 (6 bases). V was cut by 7 bases and J by 4 bases, with 14 bases left in between. The germline V gene has CDR1 LNHDA and CDR2 SQIVND (reference sequence). The CDR3 spans 14 residues.

The rearrangement links TRBV20-1 to TRBJ2-1; D is uncertain. Looked up from germline, CDR1 is DFQATT and CDR2 is SNEGSKA (reference sequence). Trimming cost V 5 bases and J 10 bases, with 9 bases left between them. CDR3 length equals 10 residues. CDR3 DNA: TGCAGTGCTTGGGCCAGGGAGCAGTTCTTC. This codes for CSAWAREQFF.

The chain couples TRBV5-6 to TRBJ2-4; 7 positions agree with TRBD2. The CDR3 is 13 amino acids. The trim removed 6 bases at V and 7 bases at J, leaving 7 bases unmatched. Per germline, CDR1 SGHDT and CDR2 YYEEEE. The CDR3 loop reads CASIEAGSNIQYF. CDR3 DNA sequence: TGTGCCAGCATCGAAGCGGGGAGTAACATTCAGTACTTC.

The chain uses TRBV19 and TRBJ2-7; weak D call: TRBD2 (6 bases). Germline lookup yields CDR1 LNHDA and CDR2 SQIVND (reference sequence). The CDR3 length is 15 residues. Trimming pared 6 bases from V and 0 bases from J, leaving 15 bases between. The CDR3 DNA is TGTGCCAGTAGCTCTGGGGGGACGAGCTCCTACGAGCAGTACTTC. It yields the protein CASSSGGTSSYEQYF.

The V call is TRBV9, the J call TRBJ2-1; TRBD2 aligns across 8 bases. The V and J ends lost 1 base and 4 bases, in that order; junction bases with no gene match: 7. The CDR3 spans 16 residues. Germline V CDR1 and CDR2: SGDLS, YYNGEE. The CDR3 nucleotides read TGTGCCAGCAGCGTAACTAGCGGTCATTGGTACAATGAGCAGTTCTTC. Amino acid sequence: CASSVTSGHWYNEQFF.